This T cell receptor (beta chain) is from a study of CD8+ T cells in alopecia areata. The germline CDR1 and CDR2 sequences are MGHRA and YSYEKL. V lost 2 bases and J lost 6, with 10 bases in between. The CDR3 runs 14 residues. Extraction of RNA preceded its reverse transcription into cDNA, which served as the sequencing template. Repertoires were generated with immunoSEQ multiplex PCR, while TCRdb's copy carries only in-frame clones and drops some. The sample has 150,000 or so clones, 70% to 90% seen once. General observations from the study: In scalp and blood, many expanded lesional clones persisted during tofacitinib. It was lesional scalp, especially alopecia totalis/universalis, that showed higher clonality than normal scalp. Baseline CD8+ expansion's link to response remains uncertain, as there was one nonresponder.

Comments on this clone: Its specificity is unknown.

Treatment given: oral pan-JAK inhibitor, 5-10 mg twice daily. Both peripheral blood and punch biopsies of lesional scalp skin were obtained from patients who had alopecia areata. Sequenced here: CD8+ T cells sorted from blood, sampled at week 4, from a patient treated with tofacitinib. The rearrangement links TRBV4-1 to TRBJ2-2; perhaps TRBD1 as D (5 bases). The receptor was derived from a human donor with alopecia areata. CDR3: CASSQLGVAGELFF. The CDR3, as DNA: TGCGCCAGCAGCCAACTAGGGGTGGCCGGGGAGCTGTTTTTT.